This paragraph reports one T cell receptor beta chain. The sample belongs to a study of technical replicates of blood from a handful of donors. This CDR3 spans 15 amino acids. Germline values: CDR1 MNHEY, CDR2 SMNVEV (reference sequence). The ends lost 6 bases at V and 5 bases at J; junction bases unmatched: 9. Profiled with immunoSEQ multiplex PCR; TCRdb holds only in-frame clones, not every one. The sample consists of about 61,000 clones, around 87% of them appearing once. The specimen sequenced was PBMCs. The TCR sequence derives from a human donor in good health. Some clones in this sample may be carry-over from other donors' samples. This chain joins TRBV27 and TRBJ2-2; 7 nucleotides match TRBD1. In nucleotides, the CDR3 is TGTGCCAGCAGCCGTCAGGGGGAATTGACCGGGGAGCTGTTTTTT. This codes for CASSRQGELTGELFF.